This T cell receptor (beta chain) was recorded in a study of T cells in Graves' hyperthyroidism and ophthalmopathy. Study information: Peripheral blood was acquired at first diagnosis, ahead of any therapy whatsoever. Study-wide results and limits: Blood also contained most expanded thyroid clonotypes above 0.001.

This clonotype has at least ten counts. What it binds is not known. This CDR3 has 16 amino acids. CDR1 is MNHEY and CDR2 is SVGAGI in the germline V gene. J lost 8 bases, V lost 0 bases, and 12 bases had no gene match. Amplified TCR beta CDR3 regions came from RNA transcripts. First-round RT-PCR targeting the TCR CDR3 was performed with the HTBI primer set. TCRdb called the multiplex PCR reads again in MiXCR, with one record for every CDR3 protein. In the table there are about 290,000 distinct CDR3 sequences, about an eighth of which are singletons. The study enrolled patients aged 18 to 65 with newly diagnosed hyperthyroidism of under 2 months' duration.

Sequences were obtained from blood. The V and J genes are TRBV6-5 and TRBJ1-2; TRBD1 agrees at 7 bases. This clonotype originated in a woman aged 25 to 39 with Graves' hyperthyroidism that later progressed to Graves' ophthalmopathy. The CDR3 spells CASSYSGQPVSRGYTF. The CDR3 DNA is TGTGCCAGCAGTTACTCGGGACAGCCCGTATCAAGGGGCTACACCTTC.